Described below is a single T cell receptor beta chain sequence and its context. Its matching antigen is unknown. This sample is drawn from a study of PD-1 blockade in classical Hodgkin lymphoma. Study-wide points: Newly diagnosed patients were reported to start with lower TCR diversity than healthy donors.

Assay: immunoSEQ multiplex PCR; the TCRdb copy retains only in-frame clones and omits some. The repertoire has about 12,000 clones, 65% to 85% of them found once; the top ten carry 1.6%. Per germline, CDR1 LNHDA and CDR2 SQIVND (reference sequence). CDR3 length equals 14 residues. Between the trimmed V and J ends, which lost 5 bases and 6 bases, there was a span of 17 bases. Every patient was affected by relapse after autologous stem cell transplantation, while exposure to brentuximab vedotin was not uniform. CD4+ T cells were purified from thawed PBMCs by negative selection. This TCR was recovered from a human donor with classical Hodgkin lymphoma. This chain connects TRBV19 to TRBJ2-7, with a tentative D call TRBD1 (6 bases). The sequencing here drew on CD4+ T cells from blood, taken at baseline. The CDR3 DNA follows: TGTGCCAGTAGTTTAACCGCAACAGGGCGCGAGCAGTACTTC. This translates into CASSLTATGREQYF. Full variable domain (remainder filled in from reference TRBV19 and TRBJ2-7): DGGITQSPKYLFRKEGQNVTLSCEQNLNHDAMYWYRQDPGQGLRLIYYSQIVNDFQKGDIAEGYSVSREKKESFPLTVTSAQKNPTAFYLCASSLTATGREQYFGPGTRLTVT.